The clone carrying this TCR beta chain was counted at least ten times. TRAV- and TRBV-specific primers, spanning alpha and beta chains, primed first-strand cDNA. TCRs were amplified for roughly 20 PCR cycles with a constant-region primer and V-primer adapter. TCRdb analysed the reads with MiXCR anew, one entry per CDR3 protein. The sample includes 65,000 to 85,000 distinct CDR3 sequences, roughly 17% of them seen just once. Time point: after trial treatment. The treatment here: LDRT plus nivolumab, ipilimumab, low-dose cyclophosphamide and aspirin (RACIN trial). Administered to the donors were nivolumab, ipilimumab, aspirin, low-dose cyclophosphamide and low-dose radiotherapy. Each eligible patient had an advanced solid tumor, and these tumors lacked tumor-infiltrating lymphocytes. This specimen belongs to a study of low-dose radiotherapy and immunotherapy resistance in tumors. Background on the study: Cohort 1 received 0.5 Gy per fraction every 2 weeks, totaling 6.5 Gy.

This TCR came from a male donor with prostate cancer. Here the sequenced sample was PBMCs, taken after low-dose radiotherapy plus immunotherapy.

Here the CDR3 reads CASSLVNGAGGYTF. The CDR3 DNA sequence: TGCGCCAGCAGCTTGGTGAACGGGGCGGGTGGCTACACCTTC. The chain couples TRBV5-1 to TRBJ1-2; maybe TRBD1 (5 bases). Trimming removed 0 bases from V and 7 bases from J, with 13 bases in between. This CDR3 contains 14 residues. Germline V gene data show CDR1 as SGHRS and CDR2 as YFSETQ.